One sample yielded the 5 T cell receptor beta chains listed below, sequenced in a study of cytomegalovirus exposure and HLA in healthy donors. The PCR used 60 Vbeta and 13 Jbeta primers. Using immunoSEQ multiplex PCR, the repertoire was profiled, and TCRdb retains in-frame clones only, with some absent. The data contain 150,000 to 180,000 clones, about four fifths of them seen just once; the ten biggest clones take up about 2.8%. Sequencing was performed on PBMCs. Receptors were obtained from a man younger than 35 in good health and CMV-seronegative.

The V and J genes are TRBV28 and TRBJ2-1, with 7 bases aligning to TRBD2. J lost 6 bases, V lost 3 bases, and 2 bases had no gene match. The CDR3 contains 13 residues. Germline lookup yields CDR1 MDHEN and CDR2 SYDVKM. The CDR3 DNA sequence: TGTGCCAGCAGTTTCAGGGAGGGCAATGAGCAGTTCTTC. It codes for CASSFREGNEQFF.

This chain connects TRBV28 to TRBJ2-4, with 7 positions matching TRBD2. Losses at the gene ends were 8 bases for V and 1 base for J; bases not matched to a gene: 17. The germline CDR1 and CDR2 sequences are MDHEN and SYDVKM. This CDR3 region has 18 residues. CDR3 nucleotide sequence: TGTGCCAGCCTTAAACTAGCGAGGGGCGCTAATGCCAAAAACATTCAGTACTTC. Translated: CASLKLARGANAKNIQYF.

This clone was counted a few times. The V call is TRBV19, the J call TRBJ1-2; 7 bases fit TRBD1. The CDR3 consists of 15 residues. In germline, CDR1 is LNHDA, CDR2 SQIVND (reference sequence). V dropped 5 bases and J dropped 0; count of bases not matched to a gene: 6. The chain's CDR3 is CASSPRQGTNYGYTF. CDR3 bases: TGTGCCAGTAGTCCTCGACAGGGAACTAACTATGGCTACACCTTC.

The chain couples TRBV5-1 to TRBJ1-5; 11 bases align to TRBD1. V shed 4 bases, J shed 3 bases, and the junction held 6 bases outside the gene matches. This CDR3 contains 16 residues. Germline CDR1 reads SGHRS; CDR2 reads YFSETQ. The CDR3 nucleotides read TGCGCCAGCAGCCCTGGACAGGGGGCCACCAATCAGCCCCAGCATTTT. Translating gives CASSPGQGATNQPQHF.

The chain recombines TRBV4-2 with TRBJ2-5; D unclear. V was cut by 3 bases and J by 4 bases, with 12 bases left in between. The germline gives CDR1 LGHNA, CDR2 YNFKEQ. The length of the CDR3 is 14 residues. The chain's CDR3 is CASSHDRVPETQYF. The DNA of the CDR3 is TGTGCCAGCAGCCACGACCGGGTCCCAGAGACCCAGTACTTC.